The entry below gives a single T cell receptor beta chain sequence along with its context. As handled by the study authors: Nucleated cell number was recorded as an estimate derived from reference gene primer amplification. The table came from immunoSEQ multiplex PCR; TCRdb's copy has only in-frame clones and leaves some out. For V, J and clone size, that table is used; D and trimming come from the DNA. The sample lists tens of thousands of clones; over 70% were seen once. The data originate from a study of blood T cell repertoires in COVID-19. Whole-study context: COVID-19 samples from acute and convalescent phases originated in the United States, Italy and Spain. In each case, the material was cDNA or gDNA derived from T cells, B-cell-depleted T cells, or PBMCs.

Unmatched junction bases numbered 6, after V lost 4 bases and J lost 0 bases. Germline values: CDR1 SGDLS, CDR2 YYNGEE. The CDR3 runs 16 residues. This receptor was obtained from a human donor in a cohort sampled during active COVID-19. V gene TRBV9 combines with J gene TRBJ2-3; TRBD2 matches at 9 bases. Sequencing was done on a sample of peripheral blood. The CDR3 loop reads CASSPLAGTSTDTQYF. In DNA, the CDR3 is TGTGCCAGCAGCCCCCTAGCGGGAACTAGCACAGATACGCAGTATTTT.